This TCR beta chain was found in a study of PD-L1 blockade in urothelial cancer. Study-wide context: Of approximately 30 patients, around 25 were males with bladder-origin urothelial cancer.

Per germline, CDR1 SGHRS and CDR2 YFSETQ. V lost 0 bases and J lost 1, with 10 bases in between. The CDR3 spans 15 residues. Repertoires were generated with immunoSEQ multiplex PCR, while TCRdb's copy carries only in-frame clones and drops some. The table lists approximately 72,000 clones, around 85% of them singletons. Stated time point: pretreatment peripheral blood. The receptor was isolated from a man aged 55 to 70 with urothelial cancer. Sequencing was performed on PBMCs, taken around atezolizumab (anti-PD-L1) treatment. The chain combines TRBV5-1 with TRBJ1-1, with D unresolved. The DNA of the CDR3 is TGCGCCAGCAGCTTGGGGCACGCTGGGAACACTGAAGCTTTCTTT. Protein: CASSLGHAGNTEAFF.